Shown below are 15 T cell receptor beta chains from a single sample sequenced in a study of regulatory T cells in long-lasting Graves disease. Arm-PCR with iRepertoire HTBI primers amplified the CDR3 regions for these TCR beta libraries. TCRdb recomputed calls from the multiplex PCR reads with MiXCR, one row per CDR3 protein. The sample has roughly 400,000 distinct CDR3 sequences, roughly 15% seen once; the top ten hold under 30%. Time point here: newly diagnosed GD, antithyroid drugs for less than 3 months. After RNA was extracted from PBMCs, the TCR library was made from it. These data are also associated with another study on T cells in Graves' hyperthyroidism and ophthalmopathy.

This material consisted of peripheral blood mononuclear cells (PBMCs), taken at new diagnosis, from a patient treated with antithyroid drugs. These receptors were taken from a woman between 18 and 29 years old with Graves disease.

This clonotype came up many times. The rearrangement links TRBV12-3 or TRBV12-4 to TRBJ2-3; D is ambiguous. V lost 6 bases and J lost 0, with 16 bases in between. The CDR3 length is 16 residues. CDR3 sequence: CASRPFGARSTDTQYF. In nucleotides, the CDR3 is TGTGCCAGCAGACCTTTTGGAGCGAGAAGCACAGATACGCAGTATTTT.

In its sample, this clonotype was seen many times. The rearrangement uses TRBV5-5 and TRBJ1-5; 7 bases line up with TRBD1. V lost 0 bases, J lost 0 bases, and 3 bases stayed unmatched. Per the germline V gene, CDR1 is SGHKS and CDR2 is YYEKEE (reference sequence). This CDR3 has 16 residues. CDR3: CASSLARDSSNQPQHF. CDR3 in DNA: TGTGCCAGCAGCTTGGCCCGGGACAGTAGCAATCAGCCCCAGCATTTT.

The DNA for the CDR3 is TGCAGTGCTAGTCCGGGGGCAAAGGGTCAGCCCCAGCATTTT. Residues: CSASPGAKGQPQHF. This sequence joins TRBV20-1 and TRBJ1-5, with D perhaps matching TRBD1 (6 bases). In germline, CDR1 is DFQATT, CDR2 SNEGSKA (reference sequence). Trimming took off 3 bases at V and 6 bases at J, with 15 bases between the two ends. There are 14 residues in the CDR3.

This clonotype showed up many times. The rearrangement uses TRBV7-2 and TRBJ2-7; D is perhaps TRBD1 (5 bases). Between the trimmed V and J ends, which lost 3 bases and 3 bases, there was a span of 9 bases. Germline V CDR1 and CDR2: SGHTA, FQGNSA. The CDR3 consists of 13 residues. This CDR3 reads CASSFDSDYEQYF. The CDR3 nucleotides are TGTGCCAGCAGCTTTGACAGTGACTACGAGCAGTACTTC.

The chain carries TRBV20-1 and TRBJ2-5; D not certain. The CDR3 length is 13 residues. The germline V gene has CDR1 DFQATT and CDR2 SNEGSKA (reference sequence). Trimming cost V 0 bases and J 5 bases, with 10 bases left between them. The CDR3, as DNA: TGCAGTGCTAGAGATCCCGGGCCGGAGACCCAGTACTTC. Translation: CSARDPGPETQYF.

The sample holds many counts of this clonotype. The chain combines TRBV5-1 with TRBJ2-7; D might be TRBD2 (5 bases). In germline, CDR1 is SGHRS, CDR2 YFSETQ. V shed 0 bases and J shed 1 base, with 11 bases lying between them. CDR3 length equals 15 residues. The CDR3 nucleotides read TGCGCCAGCAGCTTGGCCGGTAGGGAGTCCTACGAGCAGTACTTC. As protein: CASSLAGRESYEQYF. Complete variable domain (other parts from reference TRBV5-1 and TRBJ2-7): KAGVTQTPRYLIKTRGQQVTLSCSPISGHRSVSWYQQTPGQGLQFLFEYFSETQRNKGNFPGRFSGRQFSNSRSEMNVSTLELGDSALYLCASSLAGRESYEQYFGPGTRLTVT.

Points on this clonotype: A much larger clone differs by one base, so this may be a read error. The chain links TRBV3-1 to TRBJ2-5; 9 nucleotides line up with TRBD2. Unmatched junction bases numbered 5, after V lost 4 bases and J lost 5 bases. The germline V gene has CDR1 LGHDT and CDR2 YNNKEL (reference sequence). CDR3 length: 14 residues. CDR3 in DNA: TGTGCCAGCAGCCTCGGGACTAGCCGGGAGACCCAGTACTTC. This translates into CASSLGTSRETQYF.

This clonotype has a count of ten or more. The CDR3 protein is CASSPQQGYTEAFF. The CDR3, as DNA: TGTGCCAGCAGCCCACAACAGGGGTACACTGAAGCTTTCTTT. The genes are TRBV7-9 and TRBJ1-1; TRBD1 aligns across 7 bases. This CDR3 is 14 amino acids long. Unmatched junction bases numbered 6, after V lost 5 bases and J lost 3 bases. Germline values: CDR1 SEHNR, CDR2 FQNEAQ (reference sequence).

The chain couples TRBV9 to TRBJ2-7; 8 nucleotides agree with TRBD2. Germline assignment: CDR1 SGDLS and CDR2 YYNGEE. This CDR3 contains 16 residues. J was trimmed by 0 bases and V by 0 bases; bases with no gene match: 5. The CDR3 protein is CASSVGAGEFSYEQYF. Written as DNA, the CDR3 is TGTGCCAGCAGCGTAGGAGCGGGGGAGTTCTCCTACGAGCAGTACTTC.

In its sample, this clonotype was seen many times. The rearrangement joins TRBV29-1 to TRBJ2-7; TRBD2 agrees at 8 bases. V lost 6 bases, J lost 6 bases, and 4 bases stayed unmatched. The CDR3 length is 11 residues. In germline, CDR1 is SQVTM, CDR2 ANQGSEA. The CDR3 nucleotides read TGCAGCGTAGAAACTAGCGGCGAGCAGTACTTC. Amino acid sequence: CSVETSGEQYF.

This clonotype has at least ten counts. J is TRBJ2-1 and V is TRBV11-1; the match to TRBD2 covers 9 bases. The ends lost 5 bases at V and 6 bases at J; junction bases unmatched: 5. The CDR3 consists of 14 residues. Germline V CDR1 and CDR2: SGHAT, FQDESV (reference sequence). CDR3 coding DNA: TGTGCCAGCAGCCATAGCGGGAGTGCCAATGAGCAGTTCTTC. It yields the protein CASSHSGSANEQFF. The complete variable domain, with remaining parts taken from reference TRBV11-1 and TRBJ2-1, reads EAEVAQSPRYKITEKSQAVAFWCDPISGHATLYWYRQILGQGPELLVQFQDESVVDDSQLPKDRFSAERLKGVDSTLKIQPAELGDSAMYLCASSHSGSANEQFFGPGTRLTVL.

J is TRBJ2-1 and V is TRBV7-3, with D maybe TRBD2 (6 bases). Germline CDR1 SGHTA, CDR2 FQGTGA. V gave up 5 bases and J gave up 0 bases, with 14 bases separating them. The CDR3 is 16 amino acids. CDR3 amino acids: CASSPTPGGSYNEQFF. DNA for the CDR3: TGTGCCAGCAGCCCAACCCCCGGGGGCTCCTACAATGAGCAGTTCTTC.

This clonotype has a handful of counts. The chain recombines TRBV12-3 or TRBV12-4 with TRBJ1-5; D gene uncertain. Trimming pared 1 base from V and 0 bases from J, leaving 13 bases between. The CDR3 is 17 residues long. CDR3 sequence reads: CASSLVQTPYSNQPQHF. In DNA, the CDR3 is TGTGCCAGCAGTTTAGTCCAGACACCCTATAGCAATCAGCCCCAGCATTTT.

This clonotype occurred many times. V is TRBV9 and J is TRBJ2-7, with TRBD2 matching over 10 bases. The CDR3 totals 15 residues. CDR1 and CDR2 from the germline V gene are SGDLS and YYNGEE. Germline trimming cut 3 bases from V and 4 bases from J; bases unmatched to any gene: 7. The CDR3: CASSAASGSLYEQYF. The CDR3 nucleotides read TGTGCCAGCAGCGCCGCTAGCGGGAGTTTGTACGAGCAGTACTTC.

This clonotype occurred a few times. This chain joins TRBV10-2 and TRBJ2-7; D is perhaps TRBD2 (6 bases). The CDR3 totals 17 residues. CDR1 and CDR2 (germline): WSHSY, SAAADI. Trimming shortened V by 2 bases and J by 2 bases, and 19 bases separated the two germline ends. The CDR3 reads CASSEVVGSGTPYEQYF. DNA for the CDR3: TGCGCCAGCAGTGAGGTGGTCGGTAGCGGCACCCCCTACGAGCAGTACTTC.